Listed below are T cell receptor beta chains from one sample, sequenced in a study of OX40 agonist ivuxolimab in advanced cancers. TCRdb's table, derived via immunoSEQ multiplex PCR, lists solely in-frame clones and lacks some. The profile shows some 86,000 clones, about 90% of them singletons. The source was CD4+ or CD8+ T cells sorted from blood, collected in a trial of the OX40 agonist ivuxolimab. These receptors all stem from an adult with an advanced solid tumor such as melanoma, head and neck, liver or kidney cancer. Each CDR3 is given with its conserved first and last residue. The D gene is left open where the match is weak. Some rows mark clone size as missing; the rest say once, few, many or name a class of expanded clone.

TRBV19	once	TRBJ1-5	-	CASSLARADSNQPQHF	TGTGCCAGTAGTCTGGCCAGGGCTGACAGCAATCAGCCCCAGCATTTT
TRBV15	-	TRBJ2-2	-	CATRGSEGRGELFF	TGTGCCACCAGGGGGTCTGAGGGGAGGGGGGAGCTGTTTTTT
TRBV28	-	TRBJ2-6	-	CASTPLAGANVLTF	TGTGCCAGCACCCCCTTGGCTGGGGCCAACGTCCTGACTTTC
TRBV6-6	once	TRBJ1-3	TRBD1	CASIQTGGSGNTIYF	TGTGCCAGCATTCAGACAGGGGGCTCTGGAAACACCATATATTTT
TRBV5-5	-	TRBJ2-7	-	CASSLSGGDPRYEQYF	TGTGCCAGCAGCTTGTCGGGTGGAGACCCCCGTTACGAGCAGTACTTC
TRBV5-4	once	TRBJ1-1	-	CASSLGGPDTEAFF	TGTGCCAGCAGCTTGGGGGGGCCGGACACTGAAGCTTTCTTT
TRBV27	-	TRBJ1-5	-	CASSLGGQPQHF	TGTGCCAGCAGTTTAGGGGGGCAGCCCCAGCATTTT
TRBV7-9	once	TRBJ2-3	-	CASCAGATDTQYF	TGTGCCAGCTGTGCGGGGGCCACAGATACGCAGTATTTT
TRBV7-3	-	TRBJ2-3	-	CASSPFSSGSTDTQYF	TGTGCCAGCAGCCCATTCAGCAGCGGAAGCACAGATACGCAGTATTTT
TRBV25-1	-	TRBJ2-5	-	CASSDPRETQYF	TGTGCCAGCAGTGACCCCAGGGAGACCCAGTACTTC
TRBV5-1	-	TRBJ2-1	-	CASKSQGSYNEQFF	TGCGCCAGCAAATCGCAGGGGTCGTACAATGAGCAGTTCTTC
TRBV15	-	TRBJ2-5	TRBD2	CATSRRGGLAGLGRETQYF	TGTGCCACCAGCAGAAGAGGGGGACTAGCGGGGCTCGGGCGAGAGACCCAGTACTTC
TRBV2	-	TRBJ2-2	TRBD2	CAGGTSGSGGELFF	TGTGCCGGAGGGACTAGCGGGTCTGGCGGGGAGCTGTTTTTT
TRBV28	-	TRBJ1-5	TRBD1	CASRPQGARNQPQHF	TGTGCCAGCAGACCACAGGGGGCGAGGAATCAGCCCCAGCATTTT
TRBV4-1	-	TRBJ2-5	-	CASSPPREAETQYF	TGCGCCAGCAGCCCCCCACGAGAAGCAGAGACCCAGTACTTC
TRBV19	-	TRBJ2-2	TRBD2	CASTQAPGGNTGELFF	TGTGCCAGTACCCAGGCCCCGGGAGGGAACACCGGGGAGCTGTTTTTT
TRBV18	-	TRBJ2-1	TRBD2	CASSPLPSGRYNEQFF	TGTGCCAGCTCACCACTTCCTAGCGGGAGGTACAATGAGCAGTTCTTC
TRBV10-1	once	TRBJ1-1	-	CASSEWEMNTEAFF	TGCGCCAGCAGTGAGTGGGAGATGAACACTGAAGCTTTCTTT
TRBV2	-	TRBJ2-1	TRBD2	CASTEGGAGGPWNEQFF	TGTGCCAGCACCGAAGGTGGGGCGGGAGGGCCCTGGAATGAGCAGTTCTTC
TRBV23-1	once	TRBJ2-5	-	CASNQVAGQETQYF	TGCGCCAGCAATCAGGTTGCAGGTCAAGAGACCCAGTACTTC
TRBV28	-	TRBJ2-6	-	CASSLRSGANVLTF	TGTGCCAGCAGTTTACGGTCTGGGGCCAACGTCCTGACTTTC
TRBV21-1	-	TRBJ2-5	-	CASRLLDRQETQYF	TGTGCCAGCCGACTGCTGGACAGGCAAGAGACCCAGTACTTC
TRBV7-3	-	TRBJ2-1	TRBD2	CASSLVAGSYNEQFF	TGTGCCAGCAGCTTGGTAGCGGGGAGCTACAATGAGCAGTTCTTC
TRBV9	-	TRBJ2-5	-	CASSVGTEGQETQYF	TGTGCCAGCAGCGTAGGGACAGAGGGTCAAGAGACCCAGTACTTC
TRBV9	-	TRBJ2-7	TRBD1	CASSRDRAYEQYF	TGTGCCAGCAGCAGGGACAGGGCCTACGAGCAGTACTTC